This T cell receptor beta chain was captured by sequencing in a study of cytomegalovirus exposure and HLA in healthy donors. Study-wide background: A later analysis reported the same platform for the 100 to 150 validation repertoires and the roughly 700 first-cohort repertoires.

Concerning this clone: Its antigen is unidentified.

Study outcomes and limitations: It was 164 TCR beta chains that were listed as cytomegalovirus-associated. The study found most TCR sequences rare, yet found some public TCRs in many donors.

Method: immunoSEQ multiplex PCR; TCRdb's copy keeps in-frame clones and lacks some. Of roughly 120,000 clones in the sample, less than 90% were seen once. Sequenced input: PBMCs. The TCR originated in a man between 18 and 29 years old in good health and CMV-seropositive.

The CDR3 region is CASSDSLGVYGYTF. The CDR3 DNA is TGTGCCAGCAGTGACTCGTTAGGGGTCTATGGCTACACCTTC. J is TRBJ1-2 and V is TRBV6-4; D possibly corresponds to TRBD1 (5 bases). Germline CDR1 and CDR2: MRHNA and SNTAGT. This CDR3 comprises 14 residues. Trimming cost V 0 bases and J 4 bases, with 9 bases left between them.